Given below is one T cell receptor beta chain in context. Its antigen is unidentified. This specimen comes from a study of cytomegalovirus exposure and HLA in healthy donors. Study outcomes and limitations: It was reportedly the case that the classifier diagnosed cytomegalovirus status with high specificity and sensitivity. In a later analysis, TCR association rates varied by HLA locus: DRB1 most, HLA-C fewest. Data from an earlier analysis indicated that most TCR beta V segments were productive either about 87% or about 30% of the time.

The V end lost 5 bases, the J end lost 2 bases, and 12 bases lay between the germline ends. Germline CDR1 reads SGHDN; CDR2 reads FVKESK. The CDR3 contains 15 residues. The PCR contained 60 Vbeta and 13 Jbeta primers. Clones were read by immunoSEQ multiplex PCR, and TCRdb kept only the in-frame ones, dropping some. This sample has under 200,000 clones, with 12% found just once. The receptor's source is a man aged 45-65 years in good health and CMV-seropositive. Input material: PBMCs. The chain is built from TRBV14 and TRBJ2-2; tentative D call: TRBD2 (5 bases). CDR3 sequence: CASSSPRGNTGELFF. DNA of the CDR3: TGTGCCAGCAGCTCGCCTCGGGGAAACACCGGGGAGCTGTTTTTT.